This entry lists 22 T cell receptor beta chains sequenced from one sample in a study of CD8 T cells in ankylosing spondylitis. TCRdb independently ran MiXCR on the 5' RACE reads; one entry per CDR3 protein. The sample has approximately 240,000 distinct CDR3 sequences; over 9.5% are singletons. Sequenced material: blood, either unsorted or a sorted T cell fraction (not recorded which). The receptors originated from a male donor with ankylosing spondylitis or in good health (not recorded which).

The sample holds many counts of this clonotype. The chain combines TRBV5-1 with TRBJ2-3; D could derive from TRBD1 or TRBD2 (5 bases each). CDR1 is SGHRS and CDR2 is YFSETQ in the germline V gene. The V end was cut by 0 bases, the J end by 6 bases, with 11 bases between. This CDR3 contains 14 residues. DNA of the CDR3: TGCGCCAGCAGCTTGGGAGGGGCCAGGGATACGCAGTATTTT. It yields the protein CASSLGGARDTQYF.

This clonotype was picked up many times. V gene TRBV12-3 or TRBV12-4 combines with J gene TRBJ2-2; TRBD2 matches at 12 bases. V trimming: 3 bases; J trimming: 7 bases; junction bases outside the gene matches: 3. The CDR3 loop spans 15 amino acids. CDR3 sequence (DNA): TGTGCCAGCAGTTTGACTAGCGGGAGAGGCGGGGAGCTGTTTTTT. This sequence encodes CASSLTSGRGGELFF.

The V gene is TRBV5-1, the J gene TRBJ2-5; D is uncertain. The CDR3 runs to 14 residues. Germline V gene data show CDR1 as SGHRS and CDR2 as YFSETQ. Trimming took off 4 bases at V and 5 bases at J, with 15 bases between the two ends. CDR3 loop: CASSPDPGVETQYF. For the CDR3, the DNA is TGCGCCAGCAGCCCCGACCCGGGTGTGGAGACCCAGTACTTC. Filled out from reference TRBV5-1 and TRBJ2-5, the complete variable domain reads KAGVTQTPRYLIKTRGQQVTLSCSPISGHRSVSWYQQTPGQGLQFLFEYFSETQRNKGNFPGRFSGRQFSNSRSEMNVSTLELGDSALYLCASSPDPGVETQYFGPGTRLLVL.

This clonotype was counted many times. The chain uses TRBV3-1 and TRBJ2-7; 9 bases align to TRBD2. In germline, CDR1 is LGHDT, CDR2 YNNKEL (reference sequence). The ends lost 1 base at V and 9 bases at J; junction bases unmatched: 10. The CDR3 consists of 15 residues. The CDR3 sequence is CASSQVGLAGLVQYF. The CDR3 coding sequence is TGTGCCAGCAGCCAAGTAGGCCTAGCGGGACTTGTGCAGTACTTC.

This clonotype was seen at least ten times. The chain uses TRBV20-1 and TRBJ1-1; D gene ambiguous. This CDR3 comprises 13 residues. Trimming left V 3 bases short and J 5 bases short, with 13 bases between. Germline CDR1 is DFQATT and CDR2 is SNEGSKA (reference sequence). The CDR3, as DNA: TGCAGTGCTAGCTCGACGGCAACGACTGAAGCTTTCTTT. Translated, it gives CSASSTATTEAFF.

This chain joins TRBV7-2 and TRBJ2-5; TRBD2 agrees at 9 bases. Per the germline V gene, CDR1 is SGHTA and CDR2 is FQGNSA. The CDR3 length is 16 residues. V lost 0 bases and J lost 4; bases outside the gene matches: 6. CDR3 coding DNA: TGTGCCAGCAGCTTAGCGAGGGCTAGCGGGGCAGAGACCCAGTACTTC. This encodes CASSLARASGAETQYF. The whole variable domain, remainder taken from reference TRBV7-2 and TRBJ2-5, is GAGVSQSPSNKVTEKGKDVELRCDPISGHTALYWYRQSLGQGLEFLIYFQGNSAPDKSGLPSDRFSAERTGGSVSTLTIQRTQQEDSAVYLCASSLARASGAETQYFGPGTRLLVL.

This clonotype has a count of ten or more. The rearrangement links TRBV2 to TRBJ2-7, with D uncertain. The ends were cut back, 4 bases at V and 6 bases at J, with 10 bases in the middle. Germline V gene data show CDR1 as SNHLY and CDR2 as FYNNEI. The CDR3 loop spans 12 amino acids. The DNA for the CDR3 is TGTGCCAGCAGTGTCAGAGGTTCCGAGCAGTACTTC. Amino acids: CASSVRGSEQYF.

This clonotype was observed many times. CDR3 region: CASSTHGIVTHNEQFF. Written as DNA, the CDR3 is TGTGCCAGCAGTACCCACGGGATTGTGACACACAATGAGCAGTTCTTC. The V and J genes are TRBV28 and TRBJ2-1; tentatively, D is TRBD2 (5 bases). V gave up 5 bases and J gave up 5 bases, with 19 bases separating them. The length of the CDR3 is 16 residues. Germline V gives CDR1 MDHEN, CDR2 SYDVKM.

This clonotype was found many times. The gene calls are TRBV20-1 and TRBJ2-3; D unresolved. Germline V gene data show CDR1 as DFQATT and CDR2 as SNEGSKA (reference sequence). V was shortened by 6 bases and J by 4 bases, with 20 bases between the two germline ends. The CDR3 sequence is 15 residues long. DNA of the CDR3: TGCAGTGCCCGCGCCGGTAGAAGTTGGTCAGATACGCAGTATTTT. Translated: CSARAGRSWSDTQYF.

This chain joins TRBV3-1 and TRBJ2-1, with D possibly matching TRBD2 (5 bases). V shed 1 base and J shed 9 bases, with 10 bases lying between them. Germline assignment: CDR1 LGHDT and CDR2 YNNKEL (reference sequence). There are 13 residues in the CDR3. This chain's CDR3 is CASSQVLGGEQFF. The CDR3 DNA reads TGTGCCAGCAGCCAAGTACTAGGAGGTGAGCAGTTCTTC.

The chain employs TRBV7-2 and TRBJ2-7, with TRBD1 as a possible D gene (6 bases). Germline CDR1 SGHTA, CDR2 FQGNSA. The V gene lost 5 bases and the J gene lost 5 bases, with 13 bases spanning the gap. This CDR3 region has 13 residues. The CDR3 region has the DNA TGTGCCAGCAGCCTACAGGGAGCGGACGAGCAGTACTTC. Its protein is CASSLQGADEQYF.

The chain links TRBV5-1 to TRBJ2-1; D gene ambiguous. V lost 1 base, J lost 7 bases, and 6 bases lay in between. This CDR3 comprises 12 residues. Germline V gives CDR1 SGHRS, CDR2 YFSETQ. This CDR3 reads CASSLFGNEQFF. The DNA of the CDR3 is TGCGCCAGCAGCTTGTTCGGGAATGAGCAGTTCTTC.

This clonotype was detected many times. This chain connects TRBV25-1 to TRBJ1-1; D not certain. This CDR3 has 13 residues. V was cut by 6 bases and J by 0 bases, with 8 bases left in between. Germline CDR1 reads MGHDK; CDR2 reads SYGVNS. CDR3 amino acids: CASRDSLNTEAFF. The CDR3 nucleotides are TGTGCCAGCAGGGACTCTTTGAACACTGAAGCTTTCTTT.

This clonotype was seen repeatedly, ten times or more. The chain carries TRBV12-3 or TRBV12-4 and TRBJ1-3; possible D gene TRBD1, 6 bases. V lost 5 bases to trimming and J lost 0 bases, with 23 bases between them. The CDR3 extends over 19 amino acids. CDR3 nucleotides: TGTGCCAGCAGTCCTCCGAGGGGGGGCGGAGGTCGCTCTGGAAACACCATATATTTT. This codes for CASSPPRGGGGRSGNTIYF.

This clonotype was seen repeatedly, ten times or more. V and J are TRBV2 and TRBJ1-6; D is unclear. Germline CDR1 SNHLY, CDR2 FYNNEI. V was pared by 4 bases and J by 14 bases, with 12 bases between. This CDR3 spans 12 amino acids. CDR3 DNA sequence: TGTGCCAGCAGTGTGGGCCCTCCAGCCCTCCACTTT. Translated, it gives CASSVGPPALHF.

This clonotype was observed a few times. The V gene is TRBV11-1, the J gene TRBJ1-5; D may be TRBD1 (5 bases). Germline V CDR1 and CDR2: SGHAT, FQDESV (reference sequence). V lost 5 bases to trimming and J lost 0 bases, with 20 bases between them. There are 18 residues in the CDR3. The CDR3 sequence is CASSGRVGQGRSNQPQHF. The CDR3 DNA reads TGTGCCAGCAGCGGCCGGGTTGGGCAGGGCCGTAGCAATCAGCCCCAGCATTTT.

This clonotype was detected ten times or more. This chain links TRBV25-1 with TRBJ2-7; 13 nucleotides agree with TRBD2. The CDR3 has 13 residues. J lost 6 bases, V lost 4 bases, and 0 bases had no gene match. Looked up from germline, CDR1 is MGHDK and CDR2 is SYGVNS. The CDR3 nucleotides read TGTGCCAGCAGTGGACTAGCGGGAGGCGAGCAGTACTTC. It translates to CASSGLAGGEQYF.

This clonotype was detected many times. The genes are TRBV4-1 and TRBJ1-2; D uncertain. Trimming removed 1 base at V and 0 bases at J, with 9 bases between. Per the germline V gene, CDR1 is MGHRA and CDR2 is YSYEKL. The CDR3 sequence is 15 residues long. In nucleotides, the CDR3 is TGCGCCAGCAGCCAAGGATGGACTGCTAACTATGGCTACACCTTC. Translated: CASSQGWTANYGYTF.

In its sample, this clonotype was seen a few times. The genes are TRBV10-3 and TRBJ1-1; 7 nucleotides align to TRBD1. The trim removed 6 bases at V and 3 bases at J, leaving 7 bases unmatched. CDR3 length equals 14 residues. The germline V gene encodes CDR1 ENHRY and CDR2 SYGVKD. CDR3 DNA: TGTGCCATCAGGCCAGGGGGAGGTGACACTGAAGCTTTCTTT. Translation gives CAIRPGGGDTEAFF.

This clonotype was counted ten times or more. The V gene is TRBV27, the J gene TRBJ2-7; possibly TRBD1 or TRBD2 for D (5 bases each). Germline values: CDR1 MNHEY, CDR2 SMNVEV (reference sequence). The CDR3 consists of 16 residues. With 10 bases removed from V and 6 bases from J, the gap between germline ends came to 28 bases. CDR3 protein: CATNRGLIHGKCEQYF. The DNA of the CDR3 is TGTGCCACCAACCGGGGCTTAATCCACGGTAAATGCGAGCAGTACTTC.

This clonotype was found many times. The gene calls are TRBV13 and TRBJ2-7, with 9 bases identical to TRBD1. J gave up 3 bases and V 5 bases, and 5 bases lay outside the gene matches. The CDR3 has 14 amino acids. Germline V lookup: CDR1 PRHDT, CDR2 FYEKMQ (reference sequence). CDR3 DNA: TGTGCCAGCAGCCTCCGGGACAGGGTCTACGAGCAGTACTTC. Its protein product is CASSLRDRVYEQYF.

This clonotype was seen many times. The chain uses TRBV9 and TRBJ2-3; 7 bases agree with TRBD1. The CDR3 has 16 residues. CDR1 and CDR2 (germline): SGDLS, YYNGEE. With 4 bases clipped from V and 3 bases from J, the junction kept 11 bases outside the gene matches. CDR3 protein: CASSQGQAEWTDTQYF. The CDR3 DNA sequence: TGTGCCAGCAGCCAAGGACAGGCCGAGTGGACAGATACGCAGTATTTT.